The 21 T cell receptor beta chains below were found in one sample sequenced in a study of cytomegalovirus exposure and HLA in healthy donors (dated by TCRdb to the late 2010s). The library was produced with the immunoSEQ multiplex PCR assay. The multiplex PCR relied on a mix of 60 forward primers for TCR Vbeta segments and 13 reverse primers for TCR Jbeta segments. TCRdb retrieved this table from immuneACCESS and kept in-frame rearrangements only. Not all clones are present; in checked studies, unresolved V genes account for under half, and no reason is known for the remainder. Within this sample are more than 100,000 clones, with roughly three quarters of them counted one time only. The ten largest clones capture roughly 3.9% of the sample. Sequencing used PBMCs. The receptors were gathered from a man aged 45-65 years in good health and CMV-seropositive.

Details on this clone: Compared with germline, one end of the junction differs, possibly owing to a read error. This chain uses TRBV7-9 with TRBJ1-2; no reliable D call. The CDR3 sequence is 16 residues long. Germline assignment: CDR1 SEHNR and CDR2 FQNEAQ (reference sequence). CDR3 in amino acids: CSSSSNGVQANYGYTF. CDR3 nucleotides: TGTTCCAGCAGCTCTAACGGAGTCCAAGCTAACTATGGCTACACCTTC.

V and J are TRBV30 and TRBJ1-6; 8 nucleotides agree with TRBD1. This CDR3 spans 11 amino acids. Germline loops: CDR1 GTSNPN, CDR2 SVGIG (reference sequence). Losses at the gene ends were 4 bases for V and 13 bases for J; bases not matched to a gene: 3. CDR3 in amino acids: CAWTGGGPLHF. The CDR3 nucleotides read TGTGCCTGGACAGGGGGCGGCCCCCTCCACTTT.

The V call is TRBV7-3, the J call TRBJ2-1, with 11 bases fitting TRBD2. V gave up 2 bases and J gave up 8 bases; unmatched junction bases: 11. The CDR3 consists of 17 residues. The germline V gene encodes CDR1 SGHTA and CDR2 FQGTGA. CDR3 region: CASSLGELAGDGHEQFF. The CDR3 DNA sequence: TGTGCCAGCAGCTTAGGAGAACTAGCGGGAGATGGCCATGAGCAGTTCTTC. Complete variable domain (other parts from reference TRBV7-3 and TRBJ2-1): GAGVSQTPSNKVTEKGKYVELRCDPISGHTALYWYRQSLGQGPEFLIYFQGTGAADDSGLPNDRFFAVRPEGSVSTLKIQRTERGDSAVYLCASSLGELAGDGHEQFFGPGTRLTVL.

The V gene is TRBV29-1, the J gene TRBJ2-1; 9 bases map to TRBD2. Germline V CDR1 and CDR2: SQVTM, ANQGSEA. The CDR3 contains 15 residues. J lost 7 bases, V lost 6 bases, and 13 bases had no gene match. CDR3 amino acids: CSVRGGEWLGNEQFF. CDR3 sequence (DNA): TGCAGCGTCCGCGGGGGGGAGTGGTTAGGGAATGAGCAGTTCTTC.

This clone was seen a few times. This chain joins TRBV19 and TRBJ1-1, with TRBD1 identical over 8 bases. The CDR3 sequence is 16 residues long. V lost 4 bases, J lost 1 base, and 8 bases stayed unmatched. Germline CDR1 reads LNHDA; CDR2 reads SQIVND (reference sequence). Here the CDR3 DNA reads TGTGCCAGTAGTAGAATAGACAGGGGAGCGAACACTGAAGCTTTCTTT. Its translation is CASSRIDRGANTEAFF.

The chain is built from TRBV4-2 and TRBJ1-4; 7 bases match TRBD1. Germline assignment: CDR1 LGHNA and CDR2 YNFKEQ. This CDR3 contains 14 residues. The V segment lost 4 bases and the J segment 8 bases; nucleotides outside the gene matches: 7. This CDR3 reads CASSLSRGKEKLFF. The CDR3 region has the DNA TGTGCCAGCAGCCTATCCAGGGGGAAAGAAAAACTGTTTTTT.

This clone was detected a few times. The gene calls are TRBV19 and TRBJ2-1; TRBD2 agrees at 10 bases. The CDR3 length is 16 residues. J gave up 0 bases and V 4 bases, and 3 bases lay outside the gene matches. The germline V gene encodes CDR1 LNHDA and CDR2 SQIVND (reference sequence). The CDR3 is CASSTPSGSSYNEQFF. Here the CDR3 DNA reads TGTGCCAGTAGTACCCCTAGCGGGAGCTCCTACAATGAGCAGTTCTTC.

V gene TRBV18 combines with J gene TRBJ1-5, with D possibly being TRBD1 (5 bases). Germline loops: CDR1 KGHSH, CDR2 LQKENI. The length of the CDR3 is 15 residues. The germline V and J ends were trimmed by 3 bases and 3 bases, with 12 bases remaining between them. Here the CDR3 reads CASSPSRTPNQPQHF. The CDR3 DNA reads as TGTGCCAGCTCACCGTCACGGACACCCAATCAGCCCCAGCATTTT.

This chain links TRBV28 with TRBJ1-1; 8 bases are shared with TRBD1. The CDR3 consists of 14 residues. Germline V CDR1 and CDR2: MDHEN, SYDVKM. Losses at the gene ends were 8 bases for V and 6 bases for J; bases not matched to a gene: 11. CDR3 loop: CASYPDRGWAEAFF. CDR3 DNA: TGTGCCAGCTATCCCGACAGGGGATGGGCTGAAGCTTTCTTT.

The rearrangement joins TRBV6-1 to TRBJ2-3; TRBD1 matches at 11 bases. The CDR3 runs 15 residues. From germline, CDR1 is MNHNS and CDR2 SASEGT. The J segment lost 6 bases and the V segment lost 2 bases, leaving 4 bases of the junction unmatched. In DNA, the CDR3 is TGTGCCAGCAGTGAAATGGGACAGGGGGGCGATACGCAGTATTTT. Its protein is CASSEMGQGGDTQYF.

The chain links TRBV6-5 to TRBJ1-2; D might be TRBD1 (5 bases). The CDR3 covers 14 residues. Germline CDR1 MNHEY, CDR2 SVGAGI. V dropped 5 bases and J dropped 0 bases, with 10 bases sitting between them. CDR3 sequence reads: CASSPDSPNYGYTF. The DNA of the CDR3 is TGTGCCAGCAGTCCCGACAGCCCTAACTATGGCTACACCTTC.

The rearrangement links TRBV6-6 to TRBJ1-5, with 8 bases fitting TRBD1. The CDR3 has 14 residues. Losses at the gene ends were 7 bases for V and 6 bases for J; bases not matched to a gene: 8. Germline CDR1 is MNHNY and CDR2 is SVGAGI (reference sequence). In nucleotides, the CDR3 is TGTGCCAGCAAACAGGGGGACACGGGTCAGCCCCAGCATTTT. This encodes CASKQGDTGQPQHF.

The CDR3 loop is CASSLWGPGSGGQETQYF. The CDR3 DNA reads as TGTGCCAGCAGCTTATGGGGGCCCGGTAGCGGGGGGCAAGAGACCCAGTACTTC. The chain employs TRBV7-9 and TRBJ2-5; TRBD2 agrees at 10 bases. Unmatched junction bases numbered 11, after V lost 2 bases and J lost 2 bases. In germline, CDR1 is SEHNR, CDR2 FQNEAQ (reference sequence). The CDR3 sequence is 18 residues long.

This clone was counted once. The chain employs TRBV6-5 and TRBJ2-1; a weak D match, TRBD1 (5 bases). CDR1 and CDR2 (germline): MNHEY, SVGAGI. CDR3 size: 15 residues. Deletions cut 0 bases from V and 6 bases from J, with 12 bases between. CDR3 nucleotide sequence: TGTGCCAGCAGTTACTCTTTTCAGGGATTCAATGAGCAGTTCTTC. It translates to CASSYSFQGFNEQFF.

The chain joins TRBV25-1 to TRBJ1-5; maybe TRBD1 (5 bases). The length of the CDR3 is 14 residues. V was cut by 8 bases and J by 6 bases, with 17 bases left in between. Germline V lookup: CDR1 MGHDK, CDR2 SYGVNS. CDR3 sequence reads: CASGLSREGQPQHF. The DNA of the CDR3 is TGTGCCAGCGGGCTTAGCAGGGAAGGTCAGCCCCAGCATTTT.

The rearrangement uses TRBV18 and TRBJ2-3; 8 bases agree with TRBD1. V was pared by 1 base and J by 1 base, with 7 bases of the junction left unmatched. The CDR3 extends over 17 amino acids. Germline CDR1 reads KGHSH; CDR2 reads LQKENI. The CDR3 DNA reads as TGTGCCAGCTCACCACTTTCTCAGGGGGCAGGCACAGATACGCAGTATTTT. Encoded protein: CASSPLSQGAGTDTQYF.

This clone showed up just once. This chain links TRBV9 with TRBJ2-7; TRBD2 agrees at 9 bases. CDR3 length: 15 residues. Trimming took 2 bases from V and 6 from J; bases not matched to a gene: 9. Germline V lookup: CDR1 SGDLS, CDR2 YYNGEE. The CDR3 reads CASSVELSGRGEQYF. CDR3 nucleotides: TGTGCCAGCAGCGTTGAGCTTAGCGGGAGAGGCGAGCAGTACTTC.

The chain combines TRBV7-8 with TRBJ1-4, with D possibly being TRBD1 (5 bases). V lost 4 bases, J lost 13 bases, and 13 bases lay in between. Germline V gives CDR1 SGHVS, CDR2 FQNEAQ. This CDR3 has 12 amino acids. CDR3 sequence reads: CASSWAGDGLFF. The CDR3 nucleotides are TGTGCCAGCAGCTGGGCGGGGGATGGACTGTTTTTT.

The chain is built from TRBV5-1 and TRBJ2-3; 7 nucleotides agree with TRBD2. The CDR3 is made up of 15 amino acids. V was pared by 0 bases and J by 0 bases, with 1 base of the junction left unmatched. The germline gives CDR1 SGHRS, CDR2 YFSETQ. The CDR3 sequence is CASSLAGGSTDTQYF. Written as DNA, the CDR3 is TGCGCCAGCAGCTTGGCGGGGGGAAGCACAGATACGCAGTATTTT.

The chain recombines TRBV7-9 with TRBJ1-2; D ambiguous. The CDR3 length is 18 residues. CDR1 and CDR2 from the germline V gene are SEHNR and FQNEAQ (reference sequence). V was pared by 5 bases and J by 6 bases, with 28 bases between. The CDR3 DNA follows: TGTGCCAGCAGCCCCAATCCGGTGAGCGGGTTGGGCCTTGATGGCTACACCTTC. Translation: CASSPNPVSGLGLDGYTF.

V and J are TRBV19 and TRBJ1-3, with D possibly TRBD1 on 6 matching bases. V was cut by 5 bases and J by 2 bases, with 10 bases left in between. Germline V lookup: CDR1 LNHDA, CDR2 SQIVND (reference sequence). The CDR3 covers 14 residues. CDR3 region: CASSPSGAGNTIYF. CDR3 coding DNA: TGTGCCAGTAGTCCGTCAGGGGCTGGAAACACCATATATTTT.